A selection of T cell receptor beta chains follows, all from one sample in a study of T cells in Graves' hyperthyroidism and ophthalmopathy. TCRdb recomputed calls from the multiplex PCR reads with MiXCR, one row per CDR3 protein. The table lists 500,000 to 650,000 distinct CDR3 sequences, 12% to 15% of them singletons. Material: blood. These receptors came from a woman aged 40 to 49 with Graves' hyperthyroidism. Both conserved end residues are part of each CDR3.

v_call | cdr3_aa
TRBV27 | CASSLSRHPLEQYF
TRBV11-1 | CASSSGGRDGETQYF
TRBV12-3/TRBV12-4 | CASKSHRGMETQYF
TRBV30 | CAWSALLGSQETQYF
TRBV12-3/TRBV12-4 | CASRGGGGLEAFF
TRBV6-2/TRBV6-3 | CASSYSTDRATLNQPQHF
TRBV18 | CASSPRAGGFGETQYF
TRBV20-1 | CSARDERTTVWDEQFF
TRBV7-8 | CASSLAFLAGGRNEQFF
TRBV28 | CASYPGQGSPGANVLTF
TRBV4-1 | CASSQTHLAGGPTDTQYF
TRBV6-1 | CASSEIGAGWTYEQYF
TRBV5-1 | CASSLVRTEETQYF
TRBV18 | CASSPISGKDEQYF
TRBV6-1 | CASSDSSDFNNEQFF
TRBV9 | CASSVDQGVGYTF
TRBV3-1 | CASSRRDWGYSTDTQYF
TRBV27 | CASSFLGAGAGGGTDTQYF
TRBV5-1 | CASSPGPGGTEAFF
TRBV7-9 | CASSSQGAYEQYF
TRBV5-1 | CASTAIPQGAGANVLTF
TRBV28 | CASSSRTVANQPQHF
TRBV2 | CASSEGLRTYEQYF
TRBV5-5 | CASSLANGANSPLHF
TRBV11-2 | CASSLGAGANYEQYF
TRBV7-2 | CASSGGGRQETQYF
TRBV28 | CASRLTSGSTDEQFF
TRBV13 | CASSPPTFGQGLSSGNTIYF
TRBV7-9 | CASSRGGQYTEAFF
TRBV12-3/TRBV12-4 | CASRPTGGITGELFF
TRBV20-1 | CSARSGDRVLDGYTF